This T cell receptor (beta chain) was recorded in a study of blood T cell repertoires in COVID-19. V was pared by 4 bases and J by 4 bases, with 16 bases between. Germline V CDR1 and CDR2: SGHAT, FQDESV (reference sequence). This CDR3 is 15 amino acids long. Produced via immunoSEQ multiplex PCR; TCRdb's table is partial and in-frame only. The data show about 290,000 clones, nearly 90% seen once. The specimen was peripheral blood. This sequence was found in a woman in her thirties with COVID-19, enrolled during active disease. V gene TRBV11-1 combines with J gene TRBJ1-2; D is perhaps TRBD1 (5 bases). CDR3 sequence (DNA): TGTGCCAGCAGCTCGACCGGGGAGGGGTTCTATGGCTACACCTTC. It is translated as CASSSTGEGFYGYTF.